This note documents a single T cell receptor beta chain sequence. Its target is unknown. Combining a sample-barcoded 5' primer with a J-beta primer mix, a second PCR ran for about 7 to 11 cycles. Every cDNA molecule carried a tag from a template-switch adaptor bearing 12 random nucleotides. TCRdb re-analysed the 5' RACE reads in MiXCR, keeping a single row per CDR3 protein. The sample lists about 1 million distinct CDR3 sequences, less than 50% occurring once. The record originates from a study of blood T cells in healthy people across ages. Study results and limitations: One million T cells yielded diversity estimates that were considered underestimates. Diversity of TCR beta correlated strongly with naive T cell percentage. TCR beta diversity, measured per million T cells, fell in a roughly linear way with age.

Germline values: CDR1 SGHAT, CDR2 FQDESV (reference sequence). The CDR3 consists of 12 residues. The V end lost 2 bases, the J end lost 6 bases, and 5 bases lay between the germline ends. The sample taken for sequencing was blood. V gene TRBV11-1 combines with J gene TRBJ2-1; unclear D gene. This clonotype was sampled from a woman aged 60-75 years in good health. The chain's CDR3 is CASSLSFNEQFF. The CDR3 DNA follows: TGTGCCAGCAGCTTATCTTTCAATGAGCAGTTCTTC.